Listed below are T cell receptor beta chains from one sample, sequenced in a study of blood T cell repertoires in COVID-19. Libraries were prepared by immunoSEQ multiplex PCR; TCRdb keeps only in-frame clonotypes and omits some of them. The data contain a few hundred thousand clones, 81% of them singletons. The material sequenced was peripheral blood. The source of these receptors is a human donor with acute or convalescent COVID-19. The donor label of this sample is uncertain. Each CDR3 is given with its conserved first and last residue. A D gene is named only where the DNA matches it firmly. Rows may omit the clone size; those that give it use once, few, many or a size class.

d_call: .
v_call: TRBV5-4
clone_size: .
j_call: TRBJ1-1
cdr3_nt: TGTGCCAGCAGCTTGGGGGCGGGGATCGCGAACACTGAAGCTTTCTTT
cdr3_aa: CASSLGAGIANTEAFF

d_call: .
v_call: TRBV7-9
clone_size: .
j_call: TRBJ2-5
cdr3_nt: TGTGCCAGCAGCTTAGGCCGACAGGGAGGATGGCAAGAGACCCAGTACTTC
cdr3_aa: CASSLGRQGGWQETQYF

d_call: .
v_call: TRBV12-2
clone_size: .
j_call: TRBJ1-5
cdr3_nt: TGTGCAAGTCGCTTACTAGGGCCGGGGGCCCAGCATTTT
cdr3_aa: CASRLLGPGAQHF

d_call: TRBD1
v_call: TRBV6-1
clone_size: .
j_call: TRBJ1-5
cdr3_nt: TGTGCCAGCAGTGCTGCCGGGACAGGGTTCGGTCAGCCCCAGCATTTT
cdr3_aa: CASSAAGTGFGQPQHF

d_call: .
v_call: TRBV5-1
clone_size: .
j_call: TRBJ1-5
cdr3_nt: TGCGCCAGCAGCTTGGAAGGGGGCAATCAGCCCCAGCATTTT
cdr3_aa: CASSLEGGNQPQHF

d_call: .
v_call: TRBV24-1
clone_size: .
j_call: TRBJ2-2
cdr3_nt: TGTGCCACCAGAAGTGCAGGGAACACCGGGGAGCTGTTTTTT
cdr3_aa: CATRSAGNTGELFF

d_call: .
v_call: TRBV4-1
clone_size: .
j_call: TRBJ1-2
cdr3_nt: TGCGCCAGCAGCCAACCAAGAACTCCCCATGGCTACACCTTC
cdr3_aa: CASSQPRTPHGYTF

d_call: .
v_call: TRBV5-1
clone_size: .
j_call: TRBJ1-2
cdr3_nt: TGCGCCAGCAGCTTTAGAGGGCGGACGGGACACGGCTACACCTTC
cdr3_aa: CASSFRGRTGHGYTF

d_call: TRBD1
v_call: TRBV5-8
clone_size: .
j_call: TRBJ1-5
cdr3_nt: TGTGCCAGCAGCTTGGGACAGGGCCTAAGCAATCAGCCCCAGCATTTT
cdr3_aa: CASSLGQGLSNQPQHF

d_call: TRBD2
v_call: TRBV11-2
clone_size: few
j_call: TRBJ2-1
cdr3_nt: TGTGCCAGCAGCCCTACGCTAGCGGGGGGGCCTAGGAATGAGCAGTTCTTC
cdr3_aa: CASSPTLAGGPRNEQFF

d_call: .
v_call: TRBV5-1
clone_size: .
j_call: TRBJ1-2
cdr3_nt: TGCGCCAGCAGCTTGGCAGATATCTATGGCTACACCTTC
cdr3_aa: CASSLADIYGYTF

d_call: TRBD1
v_call: TRBV5-6
clone_size: .
j_call: TRBJ1-2
cdr3_nt: TGTGCCAGCAGCTCCTTTGGATCTCCGACAGGGCCTGGCTACACCTTC
cdr3_aa: CASSSFGSPTGPGYTF

d_call: .
v_call: TRBV18
clone_size: .
j_call: TRBJ1-5
cdr3_nt: TGTGCCAGCTCACCCTCCCTAGAACAGCCCCAGCATTTT
cdr3_aa: CASSPSLEQPQHF

d_call: TRBD1
v_call: TRBV27
clone_size: .
j_call: TRBJ1-6
cdr3_nt: TGTGCCAGCAGTTTAAGGGACAGGGTTTCACCCCTCCACTTT
cdr3_aa: CASSLRDRVSPLHF

d_call: .
v_call: TRBV2
clone_size: once
j_call: TRBJ2-7
cdr3_nt: TGTGCCAGCAGTGAATCGCGAGGGTCCCACGAGCAGTACTTC
cdr3_aa: CASSESRGSHEQYF

d_call: TRBD1
v_call: TRBV18
clone_size: .
j_call: TRBJ1-2
cdr3_nt: TGTGCCAGCTCACCAAAGACAGGGGCCTATGGCTACACCTTC
cdr3_aa: CASSPKTGAYGYTF

d_call: TRBD2
v_call: TRBV24-1
clone_size: .
j_call: TRBJ2-3
cdr3_nt: TGTGCCACCAGTGACCCAGGGACTAGCGGGGACCCAAATACGCAGTATTTT
cdr3_aa: CATSDPGTSGDPNTQYF

d_call: TRBD1
v_call: TRBV3-1/TRBV3-2
clone_size: .
j_call: TRBJ1-2
cdr3_nt: TGTGCCAGCAGCCAAACCATAGGGGACAGGGTAATTATCATGGGCTACACCTTC
cdr3_aa: CASSQTIGDRVIIMGYTF

d_call: .
v_call: TRBV6-1
clone_size: .
j_call: TRBJ2-5
cdr3_nt: TGTGCCAGCAGTGATGGAGTGGTGGGAGTAGGAGAGACCCAGTACTTC
cdr3_aa: CASSDGVVGVGETQYF

d_call: TRBD1
v_call: TRBV3-1/TRBV3-2
clone_size: .
j_call: TRBJ1-2
cdr3_nt: TGTGCCAGCAGCCACTCCGACAGGGCCTATGGCTACACCTTC
cdr3_aa: CASSHSDRAYGYTF

d_call: .
v_call: TRBV4-1
clone_size: .
j_call: TRBJ1-3
cdr3_nt: TGCGCCAGCAGCCTGCTGGGGACATCGGCTGGAAACACCATATATTTT
cdr3_aa: CASSLLGTSAGNTIYF

d_call: TRBD1
v_call: TRBV28
clone_size: .
j_call: TRBJ2-3
cdr3_nt: TGTGCCAGCAGACGTACAGGGGGCACAGATACGCAGTATTTT
cdr3_aa: CASRRTGGTDTQYF

d_call: .
v_call: TRBV18
clone_size: .
j_call: TRBJ2-1
cdr3_nt: TGTGCCAGCTCACCACCGGGTTTAGGAGGCCATTACAATGAGCAGTTCTTC
cdr3_aa: CASSPPGLGGHYNEQFF

d_call: .
v_call: TRBV19
clone_size: .
j_call: TRBJ1-5
cdr3_nt: TGTGCCAGTGGGGGGAACGGGTGGAGCAATCAGCCCCAGCATTTT
cdr3_aa: CASGGNGWSNQPQHF

d_call: .
v_call: TRBV7-9
clone_size: .
j_call: TRBJ2-1
cdr3_nt: TGTGCCAGCAGCTTACCGGAGCAGGGACTTGTCTATGAGCAGTTCTTC
cdr3_aa: CASSLPEQGLVYEQFF

d_call: .
v_call: TRBV5-1
clone_size: .
j_call: TRBJ1-6
cdr3_nt: TGCGCCAGCAGCTTGGGCCCGGGGGTCAATTCACCCCTCCACTTT
cdr3_aa: CASSLGPGVNSPLHF

d_call: TRBD1
v_call: TRBV14
clone_size: once
j_call: TRBJ1-1
cdr3_nt: TGTGCCAGCAGCCGGTCCCGGGACAGGGGCACTGAAGCTTTCTTT
cdr3_aa: CASSRSRDRGTEAFF

d_call: TRBD1
v_call: TRBV5-4
clone_size: .
j_call: TRBJ1-1
cdr3_nt: TGTGCCAGCAGCTTTAACAGGGGGACTGAAGCTTTCTTT
cdr3_aa: CASSFNRGTEAFF

d_call: .
v_call: TRBV6-6
clone_size: .
j_call: TRBJ2-6
cdr3_nt: TGTGCCAGCAGTTACTTGAGCTCTGGGGCCAACGTCCTGACTTTC
cdr3_aa: CASSYLSSGANVLTF

d_call: .
v_call: TRBV30
clone_size: .
j_call: TRBJ1-4
cdr3_nt: TGTGCCTGGGCTACAGGGCTTTCGGATGAAAAACTGTTTTTT
cdr3_aa: CAWATGLSDEKLFF

d_call: .
v_call: TRBV12-3/TRBV12-4
clone_size: .
j_call: TRBJ1-2
cdr3_nt: TGTGCCAGCAGCAACACAGGTTACTATGGCTACACCTTC
cdr3_aa: CASSNTGYYGYTF

d_call: TRBD1
v_call: TRBV9
clone_size: .
j_call: TRBJ1-2
cdr3_nt: TGTGCCAGCAGCGTAGGAGGGACAGGGAACTATGGCTACACCTTC
cdr3_aa: CASSVGGTGNYGYTF

d_call: TRBD1
v_call: TRBV2
clone_size: once
j_call: TRBJ1-4
cdr3_nt: TGTGCCAGCAAGGGACAGGGGACAAATAATGAAAAACTGTTTTTT
cdr3_aa: CASKGQGTNNEKLFF

d_call: TRBD1
v_call: TRBV7-8
clone_size: .
j_call: TRBJ2-7
cdr3_nt: TGTGCCAGCAGCTTAGGGACAGGGGTAATCAGAGAGCAGTACTTC
cdr3_aa: CASSLGTGVIREQYF

d_call: TRBD1
v_call: TRBV10-3
clone_size: .
j_call: TRBJ1-1
cdr3_nt: TGTGCCATCAGACAGGGGGCGGGAAACACTGAAGCTTTCTTT
cdr3_aa: CAIRQGAGNTEAFF

d_call: .
v_call: TRBV2
clone_size: .
j_call: TRBJ2-7
cdr3_nt: TGTGCCAGCAGGGTCCGGGGGAATGGGTACGAGCAGTACTTC
cdr3_aa: CASRVRGNGYEQYF

d_call: .
v_call: TRBV7-8
clone_size: .
j_call: TRBJ1-3
cdr3_nt: TGTGCCAGCAGCCTCGGTGGAAACACCATATATTTT
cdr3_aa: CASSLGGNTIYF

d_call: .
v_call: TRBV27
clone_size: .
j_call: TRBJ2-2
cdr3_nt: TGTGCCAGCAGTTCGGATCCGGGATTGTCGAACACCGGGGAGCTGTTTTTT
cdr3_aa: CASSSDPGLSNTGELFF

d_call: .
v_call: TRBV5-5
clone_size: .
j_call: TRBJ1-2
cdr3_nt: TGTGCCAGCAGCTTTGTCGGAGGGAACTATGGCTACACCTTC
cdr3_aa: CASSFVGGNYGYTF

d_call: TRBD1
v_call: TRBV7-9
clone_size: .
j_call: TRBJ1-1
cdr3_nt: TGTGCCAGCAGCTTAGACCAGGGGGCGTGGACTGAAGCTTTCTTT
cdr3_aa: CASSLDQGAWTEAFF

d_call: .
v_call: TRBV28
clone_size: few
j_call: TRBJ1-2
cdr3_nt: .
cdr3_aa: CASSLTWGVGTF

d_call: TRBD1
v_call: TRBV3-1/TRBV3-2
clone_size: .
j_call: TRBJ1-2
cdr3_nt: TGTGCCAGCAGCCCCAGGGGGGCAGAAGGAGGCTACACCTTC
cdr3_aa: CASSPRGAEGGYTF

d_call: .
v_call: TRBV6-5
clone_size: .
j_call: TRBJ2-1
cdr3_nt: TGTGCCAGCAAGATCGGGTCGGGATACAATGAGCAGTTCTTC
cdr3_aa: CASKIGSGYNEQFF

d_call: TRBD1
v_call: TRBV19
clone_size: .
j_call: TRBJ2-7
cdr3_nt: TGTGCCAGTGCGGACAGGGGATACGAGCAGTACTTC
cdr3_aa: CASADRGYEQYF

d_call: .
v_call: TRBV18
clone_size: .
j_call: TRBJ1-5
cdr3_nt: TGTGCCAGCTCACCATATCGGGGGGATAGCAATCAGCCCCAGCATTTT
cdr3_aa: CASSPYRGDSNQPQHF

d_call: TRBD1
v_call: TRBV7-9
clone_size: .
j_call: TRBJ1-1
cdr3_nt: TGTGCCAGCAGCCAAGGACAGGGTCGAAGTACTGAAGCTTTCTTT
cdr3_aa: CASSQGQGRSTEAFF

d_call: .
v_call: TRBV18
clone_size: .
j_call: TRBJ1-5
cdr3_nt: TGTGCCAGCTCACCGACCGGGACTACCGTTAATCAGCCCCAGCATTTT
cdr3_aa: CASSPTGTTVNQPQHF

d_call: TRBD2
v_call: TRBV19
clone_size: .
j_call: TRBJ2-7
cdr3_nt: TGTGCCAGTAGTCTAAACTTGGGGGGGGCCTACGAGCAGTACTTC
cdr3_aa: CASSLNLGGAYEQYF

d_call: .
v_call: TRBV5-1
clone_size: .
j_call: TRBJ2-7
cdr3_nt: TGCGCCAGCAGCTTGGGACGCCCGGGAACGGGCGAGCAGTACTTC
cdr3_aa: CASSLGRPGTGEQYF

d_call: .
v_call: TRBV5-1
clone_size: .
j_call: TRBJ2-1
cdr3_nt: TGCGCCAGCAGTTCCACTAGCAATGAGCAGTTCTTC
cdr3_aa: CASSSTSNEQFF

d_call: TRBD1
v_call: TRBV5-1
clone_size: once
j_call: TRBJ2-5
cdr3_nt: TGCGCCAGCAGCTCCCTGGGACAGGGGGCCTACCAAGAGACCCAGTACTTC
cdr3_aa: CASSSLGQGAYQETQYF

d_call: TRBD1
v_call: TRBV7-9
clone_size: .
j_call: TRBJ2-1
cdr3_nt: TGTGCCAGCAGACGACAGGGGGCCGGCAATGAGCAGTTCTTC
cdr3_aa: CASRRQGAGNEQFF

d_call: TRBD1
v_call: TRBV6-6
clone_size: few
j_call: TRBJ1-3
cdr3_nt: TGTGCCAGCAGTCCCAGAGACAGGGGGCACGGAAACACCATATATTTT
cdr3_aa: CASSPRDRGHGNTIYF